This TCR beta chain was captured by sequencing in a study of T cell clonotyping in hematopoietic cell transplantation. Study findings and constraints: Higher Inverse Simpson Index values in graft donor and pretransplant recipient predicted broader posttransplant TCR diversity. Without cell sorting, CD4 versus CD8 contributions remain unresolved. Recipient TCR diversity dropped after transplant; expanded clonotypes rose from day 30 to 180. At the given depth, recipient repertoires were over 95% de novo clonotypes.

A word on this clone: The antigen is unknown.

Germline values: CDR1 MNHNS, CDR2 SASEGT. Trimming left V 4 bases short and J 0 bases short, with 13 bases between. CDR3 length: 16 amino acids. This table comes from immunoSEQ multiplex PCR, and its TCRdb copy is limited to in-frame clones, with some not included. The sample consists of more than 8,000 clones, about 88% of them appearing once. This clonotype was sampled from a male patient aged 60-69 years who had an allogeneic stem cell transplant from a related donor, so the T cells may come from the graft donor. Some clones in this sample may be carry-over from other donors' samples. V and J are TRBV6-1 and TRBJ1-5, with a weak D call TRBD1 (6 bases). The sample was peripheral blood mononuclear cells, taken at the time of graft-versus-host disease after allogeneic stem cell transplant. CDR3 in DNA: TGTGCCAGCAGTGGTTTAACAGGGTATAGCAATCAGCCCCAGCATTTT. This encodes CASSGLTGYSNQPQHF.